Below, 4 T cell receptor beta chains from the same sample are listed, as sequenced in a study of cytomegalovirus exposure and HLA in healthy donors. Use of 60 Vbeta and 13 Jbeta primers characterized the PCR. Profiled with immunoSEQ multiplex PCR; TCRdb holds only in-frame clones, not every one. Recorded here are approximately 170,000 clones; the top ten clones represent 0.7% to 1%. The sample taken for sequencing was PBMCs. These receptors originate from a woman under 30 in good health and CMV-seropositive.

The chain uses TRBV29-1 and TRBJ2-5, with a tentative D call TRBD2 (6 bases). This CDR3 has 11 amino acids. Germline V lookup: CDR1 SQVTM, CDR2 ANQGSEA. Trimming removed 6 bases from V and 4 bases from J, with 9 bases in between. CDR3 loop: CSVEGGETQYF. The CDR3 DNA sequence: TGCAGCGTAGAGGGAGGAGAGACCCAGTACTTC.

J is TRBJ1-5 and V is TRBV5-5, with TRBD1 identical over 9 bases. Germline V gene sequence: CDR1 SGHKS, CDR2 YYEKEE (reference sequence). The ends lost 4 bases at V and 0 bases at J; junction bases unmatched: 5. This CDR3 spans 16 amino acids. The CDR3 DNA follows: TGTGCCAGCAGCCCGTGGACAGGGGATAGCAATCAGCCCCAGCATTTT. Translating it yields CASSPWTGDSNQPQHF.

V gene TRBV6-1 combines with J gene TRBJ2-7, with 7 bases matching TRBD1. CDR3 length: 15 residues. Unmatched junction bases numbered 7, after V lost 5 bases and J lost 0 bases. Germline lookup yields CDR1 MNHNS and CDR2 SASEGT. This CDR3 is CASSPRTGVSYEQYF. CDR3 DNA: TGTGCCAGCAGTCCTCGGACAGGCGTCTCCTACGAGCAGTACTTC.

This chain uses TRBV6-7 with TRBJ2-7; D remains unclear. TRBV6-7 is marked as an open reading frame, function uncertain. CDR3 length equals 9 residues. V was pared by 8 bases and J by 4 bases, with 3 bases between. The CDR3 reads CASLYEQYF. Here the CDR3 DNA reads TGTGCCAGCCTTTACGAGCAGTACTTC.